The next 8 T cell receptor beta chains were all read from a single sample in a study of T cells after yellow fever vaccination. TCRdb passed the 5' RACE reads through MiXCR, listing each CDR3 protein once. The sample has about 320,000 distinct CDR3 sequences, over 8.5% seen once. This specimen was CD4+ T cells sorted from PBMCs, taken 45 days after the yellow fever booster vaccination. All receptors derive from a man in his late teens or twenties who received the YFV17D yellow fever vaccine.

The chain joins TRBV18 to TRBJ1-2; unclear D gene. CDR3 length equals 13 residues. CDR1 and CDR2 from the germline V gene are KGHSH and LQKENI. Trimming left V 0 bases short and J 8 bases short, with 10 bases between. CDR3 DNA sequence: TGTGCCAGCTCACCACCGTCGGAACTCGGCTACACCTTC. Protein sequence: CASSPPSELGYTF. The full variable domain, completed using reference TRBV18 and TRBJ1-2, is NAGVMQNPRHLVRRRGQEARLRCSPMKGHSHVYWYRQLPEEGLKFMVYLQKENIIDESGMPKERFSAEFPKEGPSILRIQQVVRGDSAAYFCASSPPSELGYTFGSGTRLTVV.

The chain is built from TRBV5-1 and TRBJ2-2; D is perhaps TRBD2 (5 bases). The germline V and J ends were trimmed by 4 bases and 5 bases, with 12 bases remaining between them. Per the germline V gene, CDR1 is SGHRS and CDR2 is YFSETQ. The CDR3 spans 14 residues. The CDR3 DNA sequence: TGCGCCAGCAGCGCCCCGAGGGAAACCGGGGAGCTGTTTTTT. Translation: CASSAPRETGELFF.

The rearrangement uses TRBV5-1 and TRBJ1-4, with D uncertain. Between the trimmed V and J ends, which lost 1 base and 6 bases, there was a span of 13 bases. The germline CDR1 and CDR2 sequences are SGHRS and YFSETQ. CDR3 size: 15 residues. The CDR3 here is CASSLIGPGDEKLFF. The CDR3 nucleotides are TGCGCCAGCAGCTTGATAGGGCCAGGAGATGAAAAACTGTTTTTT.

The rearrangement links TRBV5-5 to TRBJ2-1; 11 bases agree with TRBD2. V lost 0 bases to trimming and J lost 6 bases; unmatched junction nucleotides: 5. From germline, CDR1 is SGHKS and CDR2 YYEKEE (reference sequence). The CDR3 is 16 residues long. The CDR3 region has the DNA TGTGCCAGCAGCTTGGCCCAACTAGCGGGGGCCAATGAGCAGTTCTTC. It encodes CASSLAQLAGANEQFF.

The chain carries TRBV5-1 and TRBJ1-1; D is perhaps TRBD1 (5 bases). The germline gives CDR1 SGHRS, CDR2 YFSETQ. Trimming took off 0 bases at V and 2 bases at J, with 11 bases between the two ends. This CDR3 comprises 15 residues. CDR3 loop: CASSLAVGANTEAFF. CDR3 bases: TGCGCCAGCAGCTTGGCCGTAGGGGCTAACACTGAAGCTTTCTTT.

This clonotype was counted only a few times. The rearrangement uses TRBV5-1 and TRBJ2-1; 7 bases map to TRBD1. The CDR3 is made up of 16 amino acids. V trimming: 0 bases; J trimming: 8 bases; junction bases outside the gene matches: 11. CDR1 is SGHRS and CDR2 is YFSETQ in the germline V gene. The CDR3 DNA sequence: TGCGCCAGCAGCTTGGAGGGACAGCTCTTTATCTATGAGCAGTTCTTC. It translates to CASSLEGQLFIYEQFF.

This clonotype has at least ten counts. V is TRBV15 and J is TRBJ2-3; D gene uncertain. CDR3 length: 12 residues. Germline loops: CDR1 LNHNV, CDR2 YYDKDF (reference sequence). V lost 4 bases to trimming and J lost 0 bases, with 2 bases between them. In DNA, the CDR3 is TGTGCCACCAGCACTAGCACAGATACGCAGTATTTT. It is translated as CATSTSTDTQYF. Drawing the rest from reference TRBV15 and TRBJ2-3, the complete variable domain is DAMVIQNPRYQVTQFGKPVTLSCSQTLNHNVMYWYQQKSSQAPKLLFHYYDKDFNNEADTPDNFQSRRPNTSFCFLDIRSPGLGDTAMYLCATSTSTDTQYFGPGTRLTVL.

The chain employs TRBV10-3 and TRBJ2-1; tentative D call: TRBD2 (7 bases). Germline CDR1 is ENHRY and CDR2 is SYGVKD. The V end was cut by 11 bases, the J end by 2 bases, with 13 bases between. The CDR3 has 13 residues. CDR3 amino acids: CAAGAGTYNEQFF. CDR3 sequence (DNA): TGTGCCGCGGGGGCAGGGACCTACAATGAGCAGTTCTTC.